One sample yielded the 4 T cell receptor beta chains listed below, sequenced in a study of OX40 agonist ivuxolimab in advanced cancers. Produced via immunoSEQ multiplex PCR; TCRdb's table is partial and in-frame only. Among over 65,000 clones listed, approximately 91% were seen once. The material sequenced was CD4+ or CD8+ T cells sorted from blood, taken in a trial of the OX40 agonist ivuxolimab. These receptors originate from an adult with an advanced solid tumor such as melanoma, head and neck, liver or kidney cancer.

The CDR3 spells CASSQKGLRDTEAFF. The CDR3 nucleotides read TGTGCCAGCAGCCAGAAAGGGTTAAGGGACACTGAAGCTTTCTTT. V usage is TRBV14 and J usage is TRBJ1-1; D not certain. CDR1 SGHDN and CDR2 FVKESK come from the germline V gene. CDR3 size: 15 residues. V was clipped by 3 bases and J by 3 bases, with 14 bases between them.

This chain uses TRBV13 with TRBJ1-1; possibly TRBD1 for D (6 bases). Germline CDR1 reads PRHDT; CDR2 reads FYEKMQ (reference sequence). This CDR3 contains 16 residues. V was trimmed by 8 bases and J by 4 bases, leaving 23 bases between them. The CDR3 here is CASHLKKWQGSTEAFF. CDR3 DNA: TGTGCCAGCCACTTGAAAAAATGGCAGGGGAGCACTGAAGCTTTCTTT.

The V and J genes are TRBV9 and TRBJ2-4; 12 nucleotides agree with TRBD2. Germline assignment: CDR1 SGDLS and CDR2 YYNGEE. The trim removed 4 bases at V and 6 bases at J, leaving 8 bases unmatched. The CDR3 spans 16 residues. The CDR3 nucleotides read TGTGCCAGCAGCCTGACTAGCGGGAGTTCCCCAAACATTCAGTACTTC. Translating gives CASSLTSGSSPNIQYF. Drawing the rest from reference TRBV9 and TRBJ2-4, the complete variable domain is DSGVTQTPKHLITATGQRVTLRCSPRSGDLSVYWYQQSLDQGLQFLIQYYNGEERAKGNILERFSAQQFPDLHSELNLSSLELGDSALYFCASSLTSGSSPNIQYFGAGTRLSVL.

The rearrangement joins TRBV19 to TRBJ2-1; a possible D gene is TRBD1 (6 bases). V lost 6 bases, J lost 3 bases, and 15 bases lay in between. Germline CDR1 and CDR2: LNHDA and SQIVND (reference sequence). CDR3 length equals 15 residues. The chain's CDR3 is CASRPQGTYYNEQFF. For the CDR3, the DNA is TGTGCCAGTAGACCACAGGGTACCTACTACAATGAGCAGTTCTTC.